This is a list of T cell receptor beta chains from one sample in a study of T-cell memory formation after mild COVID-19. TCRdb re-called the 5' RACE reads with MiXCR, one entry per CDR3 protein. The data contain about 200,000 distinct CDR3 sequences, about 9.2% of them singletons. The sample was PBMCs or a T cell subset sorted from them (not recorded which). These receptors came from a man between 18 and 35 years old who had mild COVID-19 (a few samples of this study predate the infection). Cell type and time point are not known. Each CDR3 is given with its conserved first and last residue. Each record gives: J gene, clone size, D gene, V gene, CDR3 DNA, CDR3 protein. A D gene is named only where the DNA matches it firmly. Expanded clones are given a class, and other clones once, few, many or no size at all.

j_gene: TRBJ2-5
abundance: .
d_gene: TRBD1
v_gene: TRBV20-1
CDR3nt: TGCAGTGCTAGAGACAGGGGGCTGGGGGAGACCCAGTACTTC
CDR3aa: CSARDRGLGETQYF

j_gene: TRBJ1-4
abundance: few
d_gene: .
v_gene: TRBV2
CDR3nt: TGTGCCAGCAGTGAAGCGCGGGAGGGTTTAAATGAAAAACTGTTTTTT
CDR3aa: CASSEAREGLNEKLFF

j_gene: TRBJ1-5
abundance: few
d_gene: .
v_gene: TRBV27
CDR3nt: TGTGCCAGCAGCTTGCGTCCAGGCAATCAGCCCCAGCATTTT
CDR3aa: CASSLRPGNQPQHF

j_gene: TRBJ2-7
abundance: many
d_gene: .
v_gene: TRBV7-9
CDR3nt: TGTGCCAGCAGCTCCCTCCTTACTGGGGTCGAGCAGTACTTC
CDR3aa: CASSSLLTGVEQYF

j_gene: TRBJ1-1
abundance: .
d_gene: TRBD1
v_gene: TRBV6-5
CDR3nt: TGTGCCAGCAGAGTCGGACAGGGGCGGAACACTGAAGCTTTCTTT
CDR3aa: CASRVGQGRNTEAFF

j_gene: TRBJ2-4
abundance: .
d_gene: TRBD2
v_gene: TRBV7-2
CDR3nt: TGTGCCAGCAGACCGGGACTAGCGGGGGGGCCGGCCAAAAACATTCAGTACTTC
CDR3aa: CASRPGLAGGPAKNIQYF

j_gene: TRBJ2-2
abundance: .
d_gene: TRBD2
v_gene: TRBV15
CDR3nt: TGTGCCACCAGTAGGCGCGGGGGGGCCGGTATGGAGCTGTTTTTT
CDR3aa: CATSRRGGAGMELFF

j_gene: TRBJ1-1
abundance: .
d_gene: TRBD1
v_gene: TRBV9
CDR3nt: TGTGCCAGCAGCGCCGGACAGGAGTTCACTGAAGCTTTCTTT
CDR3aa: CASSAGQEFTEAFF

j_gene: TRBJ1-1
abundance: .
d_gene: .
v_gene: TRBV14
CDR3nt: TGTGCCAGCAGCCGGGGAATGGGCATGAACACTGAAGCTTTCTTT
CDR3aa: CASSRGMGMNTEAFF

j_gene: TRBJ1-5
abundance: .
d_gene: .
v_gene: TRBV6-1
CDR3nt: TGTGCCAGCAGTGCCCAGGATAGCAATCAGCCCCAGCATTTT
CDR3aa: CASSAQDSNQPQHF

j_gene: TRBJ1-6
abundance: .
d_gene: .
v_gene: TRBV9
CDR3nt: TGTGCCAGCAGCGTAGATTACGGGGAATTCTCACCCCTCCACTTT
CDR3aa: CASSVDYGEFSPLHF

j_gene: TRBJ1-1
abundance: .
d_gene: .
v_gene: TRBV7-2
CDR3nt: TGTGCCAGCAGCTTAGGACGGGACATGAACACTGAAGCTTTCTTT
CDR3aa: CASSLGRDMNTEAFF

j_gene: TRBJ1-2
abundance: few
d_gene: .
v_gene: TRBV19
CDR3nt: TGTGCCAGTAGTATCGACAATGATGGGAACTATGGCTACACCTTC
CDR3aa: CASSIDNDGNYGYTF

j_gene: TRBJ2-2
abundance: once
d_gene: .
v_gene: TRBV7-3
CDR3nt: TGTGCCAGCAGGCCCTGGGACACCGGGGAGCTGTTTTTT
CDR3aa: CASRPWDTGELFF

j_gene: TRBJ1-6
abundance: .
d_gene: .
v_gene: TRBV6-6
CDR3nt: TGTGCCAGCAGTGCACCTCTCGCGGGAGGTATTAATTCACCCCTCCACTTT
CDR3aa: CASSAPLAGGINSPLHF

j_gene: TRBJ2-1
abundance: .
d_gene: .
v_gene: TRBV6-2/TRBV6-3
CDR3nt: TGTGCCAGCAGTTCCCTAGGCAATGAGCAGTTCTTC
CDR3aa: CASSSLGNEQFF

j_gene: TRBJ1-3
abundance: .
d_gene: TRBD1
v_gene: TRBV12-3/TRBV12-4
CDR3nt: TGTGCCAGCAAGGACAGGGGGGTTTTCACTGGAAACACCATATATTTT
CDR3aa: CASKDRGVFTGNTIYF

j_gene: TRBJ2-2
abundance: .
d_gene: .
v_gene: TRBV20-1
CDR3nt: TGCAGTGCGCCTCACCCAAGGATTAACACCGGGGAGCTGTTTTTT
CDR3aa: CSAPHPRINTGELFF

j_gene: TRBJ2-2
abundance: many
d_gene: .
v_gene: TRBV6-2/TRBV6-3
CDR3nt: TGTGCCAGCAGTTTGGTGGTTCCCCCCGGGGAGCTGTTTTTT
CDR3aa: CASSLVVPPGELFF

j_gene: TRBJ1-6
abundance: .
d_gene: .
v_gene: TRBV28
CDR3nt: TGTGCCGGCGGCGGGACCCATCGTAATTCACCCCTCCACTTT
CDR3aa: CAGGGTHRNSPLHF

j_gene: TRBJ1-4
abundance: many
d_gene: .
v_gene: TRBV12-3/TRBV12-4
CDR3nt: TGTGCCAGCAGCCGTCAGGGTACTAATGAAAAACTGTTTTTT
CDR3aa: CASSRQGTNEKLFF

j_gene: TRBJ1-3
abundance: few
d_gene: TRBD1
v_gene: TRBV6-5
CDR3nt: TGTGCCAGCAGTAGACAACCGGGACAGGGGACAACCATATATTTT
CDR3aa: CASSRQPGQGTTIYF

j_gene: TRBJ2-1
abundance: few
d_gene: TRBD2
v_gene: TRBV4-3
CDR3nt: TGCGCCAGCAGCCAAGCGAAGACGGGGGGTCCCTACTCCTACAATGAGCAGTTCTTC
CDR3aa: CASSQAKTGGPYSYNEQFF

j_gene: TRBJ1-6
abundance: .
d_gene: .
v_gene: TRBV25-1
CDR3nt: TGTGCCAGCAGTGAATGGGAGCTTTCACCCCTCCACTTT
CDR3aa: CASSEWELSPLHF

j_gene: TRBJ2-1
abundance: few
d_gene: .
v_gene: TRBV10-1
CDR3nt: TGCGCCAGCAGTGGAGGGGTGAGCTCCTACAATGAGCAGTTCTTC
CDR3aa: CASSGGVSSYNEQFF

j_gene: TRBJ2-3
abundance: many
d_gene: .
v_gene: TRBV7-9
CDR3nt: TGTGCCAGCAGCCTCAGGACAGGCACAGATACGCAGTATTTT
CDR3aa: CASSLRTGTDTQYF

j_gene: TRBJ1-5
abundance: few
d_gene: .
v_gene: TRBV2
CDR3nt: TGTGCCAGCAGACTCCTCGATGGGAACAGCTTCAATCAGCCCCAGCATTTT
CDR3aa: CASRLLDGNSFNQPQHF

j_gene: TRBJ2-5
abundance: many
d_gene: TRBD1
v_gene: TRBV20-1
CDR3nt: TGCAGTGCTAGAGAAGGGGACAGGGCCCAGTACTTC
CDR3aa: CSAREGDRAQYF

j_gene: TRBJ2-2
abundance: few
d_gene: .
v_gene: TRBV28
CDR3nt: TGTGCCAGCATCGGCGGAGCGGTGAACACCGGGGAGCTGTTTTTT
CDR3aa: CASIGGAVNTGELFF

j_gene: TRBJ2-3
abundance: many
d_gene: TRBD1
v_gene: TRBV24-1
CDR3nt: TGTGCCACCAGTGTCGGACAGGGGGCCTCGGATACGCAGTATTTT
CDR3aa: CATSVGQGASDTQYF

j_gene: TRBJ2-3
abundance: many
d_gene: .
v_gene: TRBV12-3/TRBV12-4
CDR3nt: TGTGCCAGCAGTTTAGCGCTGGATGGGGTAACAGATACGCAGTATTTT
CDR3aa: CASSLALDGVTDTQYF